This record concerns one TCR beta chain sequence. These data come from a study of technical replicates of blood from several donors. V lost 3 bases to trimming and J lost 11 bases; unmatched junction nucleotides: 8. The CDR3 consists of 14 residues. In germline, CDR1 is SGHTA, CDR2 FQGNSA. Assay: immunoSEQ multiplex PCR; the TCRdb copy retains only in-frame clones and omits some. The sample records some 71,000 clones, about 96% being singletons. V is TRBV7-2 and J is TRBJ1-1, with TRBD1 matching 11 bases. The specimen was T cells isolated from PBMCs. The clonotype was recovered from a human donor in good health. The DNA for the CDR3 is TGTGCCAGCAGCTTCTCGGGGACAGGGGGAAAGGCTTTCTTT. Translation gives CASSFSGTGGKAFF.